One and the same sample provided the 25 T cell receptor beta chains below, sequenced in a study of shared clonotypes between healthy human individuals. The data were produced by immunoSEQ multiplex PCR, yet TCRdb's version contains in-frame clones alone and is incomplete. The data contain roughly 700,000 clones, around 90% of them singletons. The sample consisted of memory CD8+ T cells from PBMCs. Specified subset: CD45RO+ cells pooled with CCR7-negative TemRA cells. The receptors were sampled from a man aged 18 to 35 in good health. Some clones in this sample may be carry-over from other donors' samples.

The CDR3 DNA reads as TGTGCCAGTAGTCATGGGACAGGGATGCTCTACGAGCAGTACTTC. It translates to CASSHGTGMLYEQYF. This chain links TRBV19 with TRBJ2-7; 9 positions agree with TRBD1. CDR3 size: 15 residues. The V and J ends lost 5 bases and 3 bases, in that order; junction bases with no gene match: 8. Germline V gene lookup returns CDR1 LNHDA and CDR2 SQIVND (reference sequence).

This chain uses TRBV30 with TRBJ2-2; perhaps TRBD2 as D (6 bases). This CDR3 has 14 residues. CDR1 and CDR2 from the germline V gene are GTSNPN and SVGIG (reference sequence). V was cut by 0 bases and J by 5 bases, with 10 bases left in between. CDR3 in amino acids: CAWSVRLETGELFF. The CDR3 DNA reads as TGTGCCTGGAGTGTACGACTAGAGACCGGGGAGCTGTTTTTT. The full variable domain, with the rest looked up from reference TRBV30 and TRBJ2-2, is SQTIHQWPATLVQPVGSPLSLECTVEGTSNPNLYWYRQAAGRGLQLLFYSVGIGQISSEVPQNLSASRPQDRQFILSSKKLLLSDSGFYLCAWSVRLETGELFFGEGSRLTVL.

The chain joins TRBV27 to TRBJ1-5; D possibly corresponds to TRBD1 (5 bases). This CDR3 comprises 18 residues. Looked up from germline, CDR1 is MNHEY and CDR2 is SMNVEV (reference sequence). V lost 7 bases, J lost 0 bases, and 22 bases lay in between. CDR3 DNA: TGTGCCAGCACCCCCTATAGCCAGGGCGGTAATAGCAATCAGCCCCAGCATTTT. Protein sequence: CASTPYSQGGNSNQPQHF.

The chain uses TRBV6-5 and TRBJ2-5, with D possibly matching TRBD2 (5 bases). CDR1 MNHEY and CDR2 SVGAGI come from the germline V gene. V lost 0 bases and J 4 bases, leaving 12 bases between the germline ends. CDR3 length equals 15 residues. CDR3 region: CASSYSRGSGETQYF. The CDR3 coding sequence is TGTGCCAGCAGTTACTCGAGAGGGTCGGGAGAGACCCAGTACTTC.

The CDR3 is CASSPLSSGRPFTDTQYF. CDR3 bases: TGTGCCAGCAGCCCATTATCTAGCGGGAGGCCCTTCACAGATACGCAGTATTTT. The gene calls are TRBV7-9 and TRBJ2-3, with 11 bases that match TRBD2. Germline CDR1 reads SEHNR; CDR2 reads FQNEAQ (reference sequence). The CDR3 is 18 amino acids. The junction had 12 bases not matched to a gene; V was cut back by 5 bases and J by 2 bases.

The chain has TRBV28 and TRBJ2-1; D perhaps matches TRBD1 (6 bases). Deletions cut 2 bases from V and 8 bases from J, with 16 bases between. This CDR3 contains 15 residues. Germline V CDR1 and CDR2: MDHEN, SYDVKM. The DNA of the CDR3 is TGTGCCAGCAGTTTAGAGACAGGTCCCTGGGATGAGCAGTTCTTC. As protein: CASSLETGPWDEQFF.

The gene calls are TRBV7-6 and TRBJ2-4; 8 bases are a match to TRBD1. V trimming: 5 bases; J trimming: 5 bases; junction bases outside the gene matches: 2. This CDR3 has 13 amino acids. Per the germline V gene, CDR1 is SGHVS and CDR2 is FNYEAQ. CDR3 sequence: CASSKDRENIQYF. In DNA form, the CDR3 reads TGTGCCAGCAGCAAGGACAGGGAAAACATTCAGTACTTC.

This clone occurred once. The chain combines TRBV5-5 with TRBJ2-7, with D unresolved. Germline V gene lookup returns CDR1 SGHKS and CDR2 YYEKEE (reference sequence). CDR3 size: 11 residues. Trimming left V 5 bases short and J 3 bases short, with 6 bases between. The DNA for the CDR3 is TGTGCCAGCAGGACCTTCTACGAGCAGTACTTC. Its translation: CASRTFYEQYF.

The rearrangement joins TRBV19 to TRBJ1-1, with TRBD1 as a possible D gene (6 bases). V dropped 2 bases and J dropped 2 bases, with 12 bases sitting between them. CDR3 size: 15 residues. The germline CDR1 and CDR2 sequences are LNHDA and SQIVND (reference sequence). CDR3 region: CASSILWGANTEAFF. In DNA form, the CDR3 reads TGTGCCAGTAGTATACTTTGGGGGGCAAACACTGAAGCTTTCTTT.

The genes are TRBV5-1 and TRBJ2-7; TRBD2 matches 9 bases. Unmatched junction bases numbered 2, after V lost 6 bases and J lost 7 bases. The CDR3 is 11 amino acids. The germline V gene has CDR1 SGHRS and CDR2 YFSETQ. The CDR3 loop reads CASKAGGEQYF. For the CDR3, the DNA is TGCGCCAGCAAAGCGGGGGGAGAGCAGTACTTC.

In its sample, this clone was seen once. The chain has TRBV13 and TRBJ2-3, with 10 bases matching TRBD1. Germline CDR1 reads PRHDT; CDR2 reads FYEKMQ (reference sequence). This CDR3 is 15 amino acids long. The V and J ends lost 5 bases and 4 bases, in that order; junction bases with no gene match: 6. The CDR3 nucleotides are TGTGCCAGCAGCCTGGGACAGGGGCCGGCAGATACGCAGTATTTT. It yields the protein CASSLGQGPADTQYF.

The J gene is TRBJ1-5, the V gene TRBV7-9; a weak D match, TRBD1 (6 bases). Trimming took off 5 bases at V and 1 base at J, with 9 bases between the two ends. Germline V gives CDR1 SEHNR, CDR2 FQNEAQ (reference sequence). The CDR3 sequence is 14 residues long. CDR3 in DNA: TGTGCCAGCAGCGGGACACAGAGCAATCAGCCCCAGCATTTT. This translates into CASSGTQSNQPQHF.

Many counts were recorded for this clone. V usage is TRBV27 and J usage is TRBJ2-1; no reliable D call. The CDR3 consists of 12 residues. Deletions cut 3 bases from V and 5 bases from J, with 5 bases between. Germline values: CDR1 MNHEY, CDR2 SMNVEV (reference sequence). CDR3 loop: CASSFQNNEQFF. DNA of the CDR3: TGTGCCAGCAGTTTCCAAAACAATGAGCAGTTCTTC.

The chain employs TRBV7-9 and TRBJ2-7; 10 bases match TRBD1. V was clipped by 7 bases and J by 5 bases; unmatched bases: 17. CDR3 length: 17 residues. Per the germline V gene, CDR1 is SEHNR and CDR2 is FQNEAQ (reference sequence). The CDR3 DNA reads as TGTGCCAGCACCTACCCCTTCCATACCGGGACAGGGGACGAGCAGTACTTC. This encodes CASTYPFHTGTGDEQYF.

This chain uses TRBV14 with TRBJ2-1, with 7 bases matching TRBD2. The CDR3 extends over 18 amino acids. Trimming cost V 1 base and J 2 bases; bases outside gene matches: 11. Germline V gene lookup returns CDR1 SGHDN and CDR2 FVKESK. CDR3 in amino acids: CASSQGRASGYPYNEQFF. CDR3 sequence (DNA): TGTGCCAGCAGCCAAGGGCGAGCTAGCGGTTATCCCTACAATGAGCAGTTCTTC.

The DNA of the CDR3 is TGTGCCAGCAGTTCTGTTGGGGCCAACGTCCTGACTTTC. Amino acids: CASSSVGANVLTF. The rearrangement uses TRBV27 and TRBJ2-6; no reliable D call. From germline, CDR1 is MNHEY and CDR2 SMNVEV (reference sequence). Trimming stripped 4 bases from V and 3 bases from J, with 4 bases between. The CDR3 totals 13 residues.

The chain has TRBV9 and TRBJ2-1; 7 bases are shared with TRBD1. This CDR3 has 16 residues. The junction had 8 bases not matched to a gene; V was cut back by 0 bases and J by 5 bases. The V gene's germline CDR1 is SGDLS and CDR2 YYNGEE. CDR3 coding DNA: TGTGCCAGCAGCGTAGTCGGAGACAGGGCTAACAATGAGCAGTTCTTC. Translated, it gives CASSVVGDRANNEQFF.

The V gene is TRBV10-2, the J gene TRBJ1-1; no clear D. The germline V gene has CDR1 WSHSY and CDR2 SAAADI. V dropped 7 bases and J dropped 9 bases, with 12 bases sitting between them. This CDR3 is 11 amino acids long. The CDR3 spells CASKPGPKAFF. The CDR3 DNA sequence: TGCGCCAGCAAGCCAGGACCCAAAGCTTTCTTT.

This chain links TRBV5-6 with TRBJ1-1; D call uncertain. Germline CDR1 and CDR2: SGHDT and YYEEEE. The V end was cut by 2 bases, the J end by 7 bases, with 12 bases between. The CDR3 sequence is 13 residues long. For the CDR3, the DNA is TGTGCCAGCAGCTTAGGATCCTGGGTTGAAGCTTTCTTT. Protein product: CASSLGSWVEAFF.

The chain links TRBV10-3 to TRBJ1-2; D call uncertain. The V end was cut by 3 bases, the J end by 6 bases, with 5 bases between. The CDR3 runs to 11 residues. Germline values: CDR1 ENHRY, CDR2 SYGVKD. CDR3 sequence reads: CAISDGDGYTF. CDR3 coding DNA: TGTGCCATCAGTGACGGGGATGGCTACACCTTC.

This CDR3 reads CASSPTSARTYEQYF. The CDR3 nucleotides read TGTGCCAGCAGCCCCACAAGCGCTAGAACCTACGAGCAGTACTTC. The rearrangement uses TRBV11-2 and TRBJ2-7; D is unclear. Germline lookup yields CDR1 SGHAT and CDR2 FQNNGV. This CDR3 comprises 15 residues. Trimming pared 5 bases from V and 2 bases from J, leaving 16 bases between.

The genes are TRBV7-2 and TRBJ2-3, with D possibly being TRBD1 (6 bases). This CDR3 region has 16 residues. Trimming removed 5 bases at V and 0 bases at J, with 15 bases between. Germline V gene lookup returns CDR1 SGHTA and CDR2 FQGNSA. CDR3 DNA: TGTGCCAGCAGCCAGGGGTCGCTGGCGAGCACAGATACGCAGTATTTT. It is translated as CASSQGSLASTDTQYF.

This clone has a single count. CDR3 nucleotides: TGTGCCAGCAGCTTCGACAGGGTAAATGAGCAGTTCTTC. Translation gives CASSFDRVNEQFF. The gene calls are TRBV25-1 and TRBJ2-1; TRBD1 matches 7 bases. Germline values: CDR1 MGHDK, CDR2 SYGVNS. Trimming cost V 6 bases and J 7 bases; bases outside gene matches: 6. CDR3 length: 13 amino acids.

V is TRBV7-8 and J is TRBJ2-1, with TRBD2 as a possible D gene (6 bases). Germline CDR1 is SGHVS and CDR2 is FQNEAQ. The CDR3 has 16 amino acids. Deletions cut 5 bases from V and 8 bases from J, with 22 bases between. DNA of the CDR3: TGTGCCAGCAGCGACCCCCACTCGGGAGTGAGGGATGAGCAGTTCTTC. It encodes CASSDPHSGVRDEQFF.

The CDR3 sequence is CASSFAGPYEQYF. The CDR3 nucleotides read TGTGCCAGCAGCTTCGCAGGGCCCTACGAGCAGTACTTC. This sequence joins TRBV11-2 and TRBJ2-7; a weak D match, TRBD1 (5 bases). This CDR3 is 13 amino acids long. V lost 3 bases, J lost 2 bases, and 8 bases lay in between. In germline, CDR1 is SGHAT, CDR2 FQNNGV.